This T cell receptor (beta chain) was obtained from a study of blood T cell repertoires in COVID-19. Generated by immunoSEQ multiplex PCR, the TCRdb table keeps only in-frame clones and is missing some. The sample lists roughly 83,000 clones; roughly 82% were seen once. The CDR3 runs 15 residues. Germline lookup yields CDR1 LGHNA and CDR2 YNFKEQ. Trimming took off 1 base at V and 7 bases at J, with 16 bases between the two ends. Input material: peripheral blood. The V gene is TRBV4-2, the J gene TRBJ1-1; no firm D call. This TCR was recovered from a middle-aged man with active COVID-19. Here the CDR3 DNA reads TGTGCCAGCAGCCAAGTAACCGCCAGGATTAATGAAGCTTTCTTT. This sequence encodes CASSQVTARINEAFF.